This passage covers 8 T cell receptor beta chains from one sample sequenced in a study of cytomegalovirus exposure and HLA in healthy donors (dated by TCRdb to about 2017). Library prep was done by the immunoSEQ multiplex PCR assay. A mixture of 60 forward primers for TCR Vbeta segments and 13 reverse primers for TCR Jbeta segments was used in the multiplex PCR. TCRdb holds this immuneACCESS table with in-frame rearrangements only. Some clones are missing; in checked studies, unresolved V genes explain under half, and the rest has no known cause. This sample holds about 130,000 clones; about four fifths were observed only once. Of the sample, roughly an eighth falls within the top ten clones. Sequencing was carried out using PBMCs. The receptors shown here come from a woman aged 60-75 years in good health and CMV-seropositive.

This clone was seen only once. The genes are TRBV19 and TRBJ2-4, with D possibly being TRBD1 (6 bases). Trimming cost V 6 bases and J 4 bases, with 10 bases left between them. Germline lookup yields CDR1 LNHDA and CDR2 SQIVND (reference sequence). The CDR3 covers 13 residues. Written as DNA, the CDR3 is TGTGCCAGTAGGAGGACAGAAAAAAACATTCAGTACTTC. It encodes CASRRTEKNIQYF.

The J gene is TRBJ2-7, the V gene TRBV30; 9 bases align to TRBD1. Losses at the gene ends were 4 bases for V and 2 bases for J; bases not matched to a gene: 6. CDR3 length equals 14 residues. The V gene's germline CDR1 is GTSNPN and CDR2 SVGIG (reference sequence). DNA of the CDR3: TGTGCCTGGATTAACAGGGGGCTAACCTACGAGCAGTACTTC. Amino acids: CAWINRGLTYEQYF.

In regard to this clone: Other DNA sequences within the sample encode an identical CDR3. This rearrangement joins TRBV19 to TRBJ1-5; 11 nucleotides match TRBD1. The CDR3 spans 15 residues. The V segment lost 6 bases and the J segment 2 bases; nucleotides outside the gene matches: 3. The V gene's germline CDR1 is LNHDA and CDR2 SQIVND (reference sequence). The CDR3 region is CASRGTGGGNQPQHF. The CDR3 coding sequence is TGTGCCAGTAGAGGGACAGGGGGAGGCAATCAGCCCCAGCATTTT.

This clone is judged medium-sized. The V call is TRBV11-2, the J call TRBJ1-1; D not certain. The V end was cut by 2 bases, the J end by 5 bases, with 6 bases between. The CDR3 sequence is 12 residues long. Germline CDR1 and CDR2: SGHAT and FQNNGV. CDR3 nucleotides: TGTGCCAGCAGCTTAACCCAGACTGAAGCTTTCTTT. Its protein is CASSLTQTEAFF.

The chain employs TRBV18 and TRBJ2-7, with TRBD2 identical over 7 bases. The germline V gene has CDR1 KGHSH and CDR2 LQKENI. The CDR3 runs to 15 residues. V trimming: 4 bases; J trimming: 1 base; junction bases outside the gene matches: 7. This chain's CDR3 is CASSHSSGNSYEQYF. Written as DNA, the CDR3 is TGTGCCAGCTCACATTCAAGCGGGAATTCCTACGAGCAGTACTTC. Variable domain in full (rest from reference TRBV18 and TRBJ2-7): NAGVMQNPRHLVRRRGQEARLRCSPMKGHSHVYWYRQLPEEGLKFMVYLQKENIIDESGMPKERFSAEFPKEGPSILRIQQVVRGDSAAYFCASSHSSGNSYEQYFGPGTRLTVT.

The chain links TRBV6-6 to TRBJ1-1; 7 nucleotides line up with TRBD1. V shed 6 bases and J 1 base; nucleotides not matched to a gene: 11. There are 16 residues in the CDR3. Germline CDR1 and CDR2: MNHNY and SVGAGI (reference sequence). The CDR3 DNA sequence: TGTGCCAGCAGCAAAAATCCGGGACAGAAGAACACTGAAGCTTTCTTT. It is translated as CASSKNPGQKNTEAFF.

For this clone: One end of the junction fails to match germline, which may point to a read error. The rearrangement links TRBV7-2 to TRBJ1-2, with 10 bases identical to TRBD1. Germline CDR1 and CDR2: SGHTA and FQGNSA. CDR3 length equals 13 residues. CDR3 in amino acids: CASSLGQGGVHTF. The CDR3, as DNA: TGTGCCAGCAGTTTAGGACAGGGGGGGGTACACACCTTC.

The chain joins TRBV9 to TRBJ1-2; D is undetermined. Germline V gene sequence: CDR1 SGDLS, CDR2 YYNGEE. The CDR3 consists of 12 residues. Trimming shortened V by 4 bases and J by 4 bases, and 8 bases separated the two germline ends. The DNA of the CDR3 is TGTGCCAGCAGCCAGTCCTTCTATGGCTACACCTTC. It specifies CASSQSFYGYTF.